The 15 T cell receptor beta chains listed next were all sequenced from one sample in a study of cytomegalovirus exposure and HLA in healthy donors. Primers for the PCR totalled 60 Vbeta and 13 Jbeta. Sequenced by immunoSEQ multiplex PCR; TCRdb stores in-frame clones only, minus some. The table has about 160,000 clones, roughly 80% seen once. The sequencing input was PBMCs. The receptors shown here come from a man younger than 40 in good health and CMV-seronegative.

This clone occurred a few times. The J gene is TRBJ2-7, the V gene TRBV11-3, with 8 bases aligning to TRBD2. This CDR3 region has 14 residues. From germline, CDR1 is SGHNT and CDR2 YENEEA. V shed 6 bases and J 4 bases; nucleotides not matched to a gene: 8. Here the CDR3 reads CASRYSGIAYEQYF. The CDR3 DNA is TGTGCCAGCAGATATAGCGGGATTGCTTACGAGCAGTACTTC.

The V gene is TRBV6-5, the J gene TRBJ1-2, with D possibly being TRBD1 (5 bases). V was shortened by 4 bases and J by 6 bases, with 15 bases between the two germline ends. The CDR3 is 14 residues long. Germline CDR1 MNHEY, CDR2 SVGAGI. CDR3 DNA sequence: TGTGCCAGCAGTTTCGTCGGGGGGGTTAATGGCTACACCTTC. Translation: CASSFVGGVNGYTF.

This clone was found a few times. CDR3 loop: CASSPYLGQGLNSPLHF. Here the CDR3 DNA reads TGCGCCAGCAGCCCCTACCTGGGACAGGGACTCAATTCACCCCTCCACTTT. V gene TRBV5-1 combines with J gene TRBJ1-6; 9 nucleotides line up with TRBD1. CDR1 and CDR2 from the germline V gene are SGHRS and YFSETQ. The CDR3 runs to 17 residues. V shed 4 bases, J shed 7 bases, and the junction held 12 bases outside the gene matches.

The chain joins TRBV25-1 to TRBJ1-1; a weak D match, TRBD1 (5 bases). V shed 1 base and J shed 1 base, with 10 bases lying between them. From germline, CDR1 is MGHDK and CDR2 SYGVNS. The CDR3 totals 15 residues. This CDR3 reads CASSESVRENTEAFF. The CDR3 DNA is TGTGCCAGCAGTGAATCAGTCAGGGAGAACACTGAAGCTTTCTTT.

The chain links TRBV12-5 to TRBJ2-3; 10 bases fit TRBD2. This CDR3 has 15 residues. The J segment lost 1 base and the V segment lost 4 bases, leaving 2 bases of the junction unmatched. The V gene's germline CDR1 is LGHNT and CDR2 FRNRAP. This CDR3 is CASGSGTSGTDTQYF. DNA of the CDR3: TGTGCTAGTGGTTCGGGGACTAGCGGCACAGATACGCAGTATTTT. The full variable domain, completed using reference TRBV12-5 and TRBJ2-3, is DARVTQTPRHKVTEMGQEVTMRCQPILGHNTVFWYRQTMMQGLELLAYFRNRAPLDDSGMPKDRFSAEMPDATLATLKIQPSEPRDSAVYFCASGSGTSGTDTQYFGPGTRLTVL.

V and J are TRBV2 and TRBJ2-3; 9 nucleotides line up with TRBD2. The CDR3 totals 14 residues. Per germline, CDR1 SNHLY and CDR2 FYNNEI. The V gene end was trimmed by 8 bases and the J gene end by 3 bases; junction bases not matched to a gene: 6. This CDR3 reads CASVWAGGTDTQYF. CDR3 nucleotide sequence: TGTGCCAGCGTGTGGGCGGGAGGGACAGATACGCAGTATTTT. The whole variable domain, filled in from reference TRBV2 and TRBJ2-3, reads EPEVTQTPSHQVTQMGQEVILRCVPISNHLYFYWYRQILGQKVEFLVSFYNNEISEKSEIFDDQFSVERPDGSNFTLKIRSTKLEDSAMYFCASVWAGGTDTQYFGPGTRLTVL.

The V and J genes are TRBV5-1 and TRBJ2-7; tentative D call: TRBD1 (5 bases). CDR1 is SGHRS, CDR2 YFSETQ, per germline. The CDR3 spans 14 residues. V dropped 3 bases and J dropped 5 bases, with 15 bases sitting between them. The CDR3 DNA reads TGCGCCAGCAGCTCACAAGGACAAGGCAACGAGCAGTACTTC. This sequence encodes CASSSQGQGNEQYF.

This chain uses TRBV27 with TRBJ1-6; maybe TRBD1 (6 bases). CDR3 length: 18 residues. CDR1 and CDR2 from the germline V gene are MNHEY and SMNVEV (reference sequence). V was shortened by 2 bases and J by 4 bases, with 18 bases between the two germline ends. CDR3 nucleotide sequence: TGTGCCAGCAGTTTAATCGGGGGGCGCGGCGGGTATAATTCACCCCTCCACTTT. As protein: CASSLIGGRGGYNSPLHF.

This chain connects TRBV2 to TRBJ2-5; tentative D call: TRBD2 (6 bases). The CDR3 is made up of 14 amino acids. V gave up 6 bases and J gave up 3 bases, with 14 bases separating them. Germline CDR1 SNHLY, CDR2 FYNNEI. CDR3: CASRTTSTEETQYF. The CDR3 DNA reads TGTGCCAGCAGGACGACTAGTACCGAAGAGACCCAGTACTTC.

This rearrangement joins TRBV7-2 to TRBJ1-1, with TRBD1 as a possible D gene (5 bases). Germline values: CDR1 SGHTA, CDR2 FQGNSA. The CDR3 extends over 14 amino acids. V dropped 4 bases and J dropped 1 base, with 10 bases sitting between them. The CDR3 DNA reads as TGTGCCAGCAGCTCCGACAGAGCGAACACTGAAGCTTTCTTT. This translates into CASSSDRANTEAFF.

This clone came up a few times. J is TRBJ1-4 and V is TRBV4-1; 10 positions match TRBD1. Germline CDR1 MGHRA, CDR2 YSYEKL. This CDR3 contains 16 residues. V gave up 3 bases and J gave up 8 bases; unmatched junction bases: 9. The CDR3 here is CASSQRQGAGGEKLFF. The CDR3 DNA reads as TGCGCCAGCAGCCAGAGACAGGGGGCGGGAGGGGAAAAACTGTTTTTT.

Here the CDR3 reads CASSQAPLQREMVGELFF. In DNA form, the CDR3 reads TGCGCCAGCAGCCAGGCCCCCCTCCAGCGGGAGATGGTCGGGGAGCTGTTTTTT. The J gene is TRBJ2-2, the V gene TRBV4-1; the match to TRBD2 covers 8 bases. Germline CDR1 and CDR2: MGHRA and YSYEKL. CDR3 length: 18 amino acids. J gave up 7 bases and V 3 bases, and 16 bases lay outside the gene matches.

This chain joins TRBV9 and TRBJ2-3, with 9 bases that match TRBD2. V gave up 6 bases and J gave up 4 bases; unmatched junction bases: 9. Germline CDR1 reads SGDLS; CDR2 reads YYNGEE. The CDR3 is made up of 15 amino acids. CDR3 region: CASTVSGSVADTQYF. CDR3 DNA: TGTGCCAGCACCGTTAGCGGGAGTGTGGCAGATACGCAGTATTTT.

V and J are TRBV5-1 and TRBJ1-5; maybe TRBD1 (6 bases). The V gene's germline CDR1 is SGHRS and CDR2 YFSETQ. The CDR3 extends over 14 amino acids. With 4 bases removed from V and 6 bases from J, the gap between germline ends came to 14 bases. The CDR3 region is CASSPTGHSQPQHF. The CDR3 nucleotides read TGCGCCAGCAGCCCAACAGGGCATAGTCAGCCCCAGCATTTT.

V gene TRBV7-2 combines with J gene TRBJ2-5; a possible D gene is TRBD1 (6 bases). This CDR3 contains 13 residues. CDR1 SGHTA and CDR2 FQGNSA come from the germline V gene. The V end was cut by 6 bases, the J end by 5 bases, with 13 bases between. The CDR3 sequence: CASRLQGWETQYF. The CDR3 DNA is TGTGCCAGCAGGCTACAGGGATGGGAGACCCAGTACTTC.